Sequencing of this TCR beta chain was carried out in a study of cytomegalovirus exposure and HLA in healthy donors. Study outcomes and limitations: In most subjects, TCR beta sequences reportedly gave accurate predictions of HLA-A and HLA-B alleles.

This cohort consisted of healthy bone marrow donors. The PCR was carried out with 60 Vbeta primers and 13 Jbeta primers. Libraries were prepared by immunoSEQ multiplex PCR; TCRdb keeps only in-frame clonotypes and omits some of them. The table records roughly 190,000 clones, roughly 13% of them present only once. This clone showed up just a few times. No antigen is known for it. Trimming shortened V by 4 bases and J by 0 bases, and 10 bases separated the two germline ends. Germline-derived CDR1 and CDR2 are SGHTS and YDEGEE. There are 14 residues in the CDR3. Sequencing was done on a sample of PBMCs. This clonotype was obtained from a man aged 50-60 years in good health and CMV-seropositive. The chain recombines TRBV5-8 with TRBJ1-1; D is unclear. The CDR3 region has the DNA TGTGCCAGCAGCGCCGGACTGTTGAACACTGAAGCTTTCTTT. It codes for CASSAGLLNTEAFF.